The 10 T cell receptor beta chains given below trace back to one sample, sequenced in a study of control samples from healthy donors and cancer patients. The assay was immunoSEQ multiplex PCR, and TCRdb's table has in-frame clones only and misses some. Of approximately 140,000 clones listed, 93% are singletons. The sample was blood. Receptors originate from a man between 18 and 35 years old in good health.

V and J are TRBV2 and TRBJ2-3; 11 nucleotides align to TRBD2. Germline CDR1 and CDR2: SNHLY and FYNNEI. The CDR3 extends over 16 amino acids. J lost 4 bases, V lost 1 base, and 4 bases had no gene match. Here the CDR3 DNA reads TGTGCCAGCAGTGAAGTCGTTAGCGGGGGGGCAGATACGCAGTATTTT. It yields the protein CASSEVVSGGADTQYF.

The chain combines TRBV14 with TRBJ2-7; 10 bases map to TRBD1. The CDR3 is 16 amino acids. CDR1 is SGHDN and CDR2 is FVKESK in the germline V gene. Trimming at V came to 4 bases and at J to 5 bases, leaving 11 bases not matched to a gene. In DNA, the CDR3 is TGTGCCAGCAGCCCCTATCTCCGGGACAGGGGCCACGAGCAGTACTTC. Translation: CASSPYLRDRGHEQYF.

J is TRBJ1-5 and V is TRBV6-5; D may be TRBD1 (5 bases). This CDR3 region has 14 residues. The V gene's germline CDR1 is MNHEY and CDR2 SVGAGI. The V end was cut by 5 bases, the J end by 3 bases, with 11 bases between. The CDR3: CASSPPGDNQPQHF. Here the CDR3 DNA reads TGTGCCAGCAGTCCCCCGGGGGACAATCAGCCCCAGCATTTT.

The chain is built from TRBV9 and TRBJ2-3; D possibly corresponds to TRBD2 (5 bases). This CDR3 region has 14 residues. Germline assignment: CDR1 SGDLS and CDR2 YYNGEE. V lost 0 bases, J lost 2 bases, and 7 bases lay in between. For the CDR3, the DNA is TGTGCCAGCAGCGTAGGCGGGTTCACAGATACGCAGTATTTT. Translated: CASSVGGFTDTQYF.

The rearrangement joins TRBV5-6 to TRBJ2-1, with D unclear. V lost 4 bases and J lost 4, with 15 bases in between. The CDR3 contains 15 residues. CDR1 SGHDT and CDR2 YYEEEE come from the germline V gene. CDR3 loop: CASSPNRFPYNEQFF. In DNA, the CDR3 is TGTGCCAGCAGCCCCAATCGGTTTCCATACAATGAGCAGTTCTTC. The whole variable domain, filled in from reference TRBV5-6 and TRBJ2-1, reads DAGVTQSPTHLIKTRGQQVTLRCSPKSGHDTVSWYQQALGQGPQFIFQYYEEEERQRGNFPDRFSGHQFPNYSSELNVNALLLGDSALYLCASSPNRFPYNEQFFGPGTRLTVL.

The chain recombines TRBV5-1 with TRBJ1-5; 10 bases fit TRBD1. CDR3 length: 16 amino acids. Trimming at V came to 0 bases and at J to 5 bases, leaving 5 bases not matched to a gene. In germline, CDR1 is SGHRS, CDR2 YFSETQ. The CDR3 spells CASSLDGTGVHQPQHF. The CDR3 DNA reads TGCGCCAGCAGCTTGGACGGGACAGGGGTACATCAGCCCCAGCATTTT.

V is TRBV5-4 and J is TRBJ2-2, with 12 bases aligning to TRBD2. V shed 4 bases and J 5 bases; nucleotides not matched to a gene: 6. The CDR3 contains 16 residues. CDR1 is SGHNT, CDR2 YYREEE, per germline (reference sequence). The CDR3 DNA follows: TGTGCCAGCAGCCTCGGACTAGCGGGACCAACCGGGGAGCTGTTTTTT. Its translation is CASSLGLAGPTGELFF.

The V and J genes are TRBV29-1 and TRBJ1-2; tentatively, D is TRBD1 (6 bases). V was shortened by 7 bases and J by 0 bases, with 12 bases between the two germline ends. Germline V lookup: CDR1 SQVTM, CDR2 ANQGSEA. The CDR3 is 13 amino acids. The CDR3 DNA sequence: TGCAGCGCAGAGGACAGAGCTAACTATGGCTACACCTTC. Encoded protein: CSAEDRANYGYTF.

This clone was detected once. The chain links TRBV7-8 to TRBJ2-7; TRBD2 matches 8 bases. The CDR3 runs 16 residues. J lost 0 bases, V lost 0 bases, and 4 bases had no gene match. CDR1 is SGHVS, CDR2 FQNEAQ, per germline. The CDR3 DNA is TGTGCCAGCAGCTTAGCCTTAGCGGGACACTCCTACGAGCAGTACTTC. Its translation: CASSLALAGHSYEQYF.

CDR3: CASSRDRSMNTEAFF. CDR3 in DNA: TGTGCCAGCAGCCGGGACAGATCCATGAACACTGAAGCTTTCTTT. The chain recombines TRBV11-2 with TRBJ1-1; 7 bases align to TRBD1. The V segment lost 5 bases and the J segment 0 bases; nucleotides outside the gene matches: 6. Looked up from germline, CDR1 is SGHAT and CDR2 is FQNNGV. The CDR3 has 15 amino acids.